What follows are 10 T cell receptor beta chains derived from one specimen sequenced in a study of T-cell reconstitution after alpha-beta-depleted transplantation in children. Unique molecular identifiers were built into the TCRbeta library. Each CDR3 protein gets one entry after TCRdb re-called the PCR reads with MiXCR. Altogether 200,000 to 300,000 distinct CDR3 sequences are present, more than 20% being singletons, with the ten largest covering roughly 2.7%. The source material was PBMCs, sampled before TCRalphabeta/CD19-depleted stem cell transplant. Source of these receptors: a girl aged 2 to 9 with Fanconi anemia, due to receive a stem cell transplant.

A few counts support this clonotype. The junction departs from germline at one end; a sequencing error may be responsible. The rearrangement links TRBV29-1 to TRBJ2-7; D unclear. Germline values: CDR1 SQVTM, CDR2 ANQGSEA. The CDR3 has 14 residues. The CDR3 loop is CSAEMGLGSYEQYF. DNA of the CDR3: TGCAGCGCTGAAATGGGGTTGGGCTCCTACGAGCAGTACTTC.

At least ten counts were recorded for this clonotype. This chain joins TRBV12-3 or TRBV12-4 and TRBJ2-1, with no clear D. V was pared by 1 base and J by 9 bases, with 4 bases between. CDR3 length: 11 amino acids. For the CDR3, the DNA is TGTGCCAGCAGTTTAGAGTTTGAGCAGTTCTTC. Residues: CASSLEFEQFF.

The chain has TRBV29-1 and TRBJ2-5; TRBD1 matches 7 bases. The J segment lost 2 bases and the V segment lost 4 bases, leaving 7 bases of the junction unmatched. CDR3 length: 14 residues. Germline assignment: CDR1 SQVTM and CDR2 ANQGSEA. CDR3 sequence: CSVAQGIMQETQYF. The DNA of the CDR3 is TGCAGCGTTGCACAGGGGATCATGCAAGAGACCCAGTACTTC.

This clonotype came up many times. The V call is TRBV28, the J call TRBJ2-7, with 9 positions matching TRBD1. CDR3 length: 14 amino acids. Trimming at V came to 5 bases and at J to 6 bases, leaving 8 bases not matched to a gene. In germline, CDR1 is MDHEN, CDR2 SYDVKM. The CDR3 reads CASSIPGQGFEQYF. The CDR3 DNA is TGTGCCAGCAGTATCCCGGGACAGGGTTTCGAGCAGTACTTC.

This clonotype was recorded a few times. J is TRBJ1-3 and V is TRBV28; possible D gene TRBD1, 5 bases. Germline assignment: CDR1 MDHEN and CDR2 SYDVKM. This CDR3 is built from 15 residues. The V gene lost 0 bases and the J gene lost 2 bases, with 8 bases spanning the gap. The CDR3 reads CASSLWGLAGNTIYF. For the CDR3, the DNA is TGTGCCAGCAGTTTATGGGGGCTGGCTGGAAACACCATATATTTT.

This clonotype was counted ten times or more. The chain couples TRBV20-1 to TRBJ1-5; TRBD1 matches 7 bases. The CDR3 runs to 15 residues. The V and J ends lost 1 base and 5 bases, in that order; junction bases with no gene match: 8. Germline V gene data show CDR1 as DFQATT and CDR2 as SNEGSKA (reference sequence). In DNA, the CDR3 is TGCAGTGCTAGAGCGACAGGGCAGATGGATCAGCCCCAGCATTTT. This gives the protein CSARATGQMDQPQHF.

V is TRBV5-1 and J is TRBJ2-1, with 11 nucleotides matching TRBD2. Trimming took 0 bases from V and 1 from J; bases not matched to a gene: 6. Per germline, CDR1 SGHRS and CDR2 YFSETQ. The CDR3 has 18 amino acids. The CDR3 nucleotides are TGCGCCAGCAGCTTGGGACTAGCGGGGATAAGATCCTACAATGAGCAGTTCTTC. Translation gives CASSLGLAGIRSYNEQFF.

A few counts support this clonotype. This chain uses TRBV7-2 with TRBJ1-6; 10 nucleotides line up with TRBD1. The V gene's germline CDR1 is SGHTA and CDR2 FQGNSA. The CDR3 sequence is 14 residues long. Losses at the gene ends were 3 bases for V and 9 bases for J; bases not matched to a gene: 2. CDR3 DNA sequence: TGTGCCAGCAGCTTGGACAGGGGGACTTCACCCCTCCACTTT. This sequence encodes CASSLDRGTSPLHF.

This clonotype was counted at least ten times. V and J are TRBV29-1 and TRBJ2-5; 7 bases agree with TRBD2. The CDR3 consists of 14 residues. From germline, CDR1 is SQVTM and CDR2 ANQGSEA. V gave up 3 bases and J gave up 4 bases; unmatched junction bases: 8. The CDR3 region has the DNA TGCAGCGTTGACAGACTAGCTCCTCGAGAGACCCAGTACTTC. This encodes CSVDRLAPRETQYF.

This clonotype was recorded a few times. J is TRBJ1-1 and V is TRBV11-2; the D gene is possibly TRBD1 (5 bases). Per the germline V gene, CDR1 is SGHAT and CDR2 is FQNNGV. V shed 5 bases and J shed 4 bases, with 17 bases lying between them. The CDR3 runs 15 residues. The CDR3 region has the DNA TGTGCCAGCAGCCCGGGCCAGGGAGGAGGCACTGAAGCTTTCTTT. It yields the protein CASSPGQGGGTEAFF.